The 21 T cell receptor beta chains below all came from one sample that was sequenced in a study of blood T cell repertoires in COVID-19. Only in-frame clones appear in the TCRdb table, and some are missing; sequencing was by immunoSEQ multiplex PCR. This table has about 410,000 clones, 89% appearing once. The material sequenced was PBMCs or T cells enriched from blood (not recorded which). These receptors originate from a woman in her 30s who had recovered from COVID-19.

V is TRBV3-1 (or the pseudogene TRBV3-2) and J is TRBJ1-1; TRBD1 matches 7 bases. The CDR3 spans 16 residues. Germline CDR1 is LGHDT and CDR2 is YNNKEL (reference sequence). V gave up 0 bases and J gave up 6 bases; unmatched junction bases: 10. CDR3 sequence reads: CASSQETGRGVAEAFF. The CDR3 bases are TGTGCCAGCAGCCAAGAAACTGGCAGGGGGGTAGCTGAAGCTTTCTTT.

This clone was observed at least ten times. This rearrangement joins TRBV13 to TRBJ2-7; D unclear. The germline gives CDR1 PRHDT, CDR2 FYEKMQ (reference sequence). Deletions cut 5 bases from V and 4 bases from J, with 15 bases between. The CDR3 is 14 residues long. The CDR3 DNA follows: TGTGCCAGCAGCATTGGGCCAGAACCTTACGAGCAGTACTTC. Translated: CASSIGPEPYEQYF.

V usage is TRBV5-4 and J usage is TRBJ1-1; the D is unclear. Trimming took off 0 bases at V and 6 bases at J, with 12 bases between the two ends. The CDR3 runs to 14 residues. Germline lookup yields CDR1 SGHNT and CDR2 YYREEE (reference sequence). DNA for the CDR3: TGTGCCAGCAGCTTGGAGACTTTCTCTTCTGAAGCTTTCTTT. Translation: CASSLETFSSEAFF.

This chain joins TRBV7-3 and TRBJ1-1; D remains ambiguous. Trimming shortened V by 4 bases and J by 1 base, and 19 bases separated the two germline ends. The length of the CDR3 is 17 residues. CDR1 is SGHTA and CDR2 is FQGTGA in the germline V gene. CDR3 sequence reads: CASSYVDFKTPNTEAFF. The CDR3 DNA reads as TGTGCCAGCAGCTATGTGGACTTTAAGACGCCGAACACTGAAGCTTTCTTT.

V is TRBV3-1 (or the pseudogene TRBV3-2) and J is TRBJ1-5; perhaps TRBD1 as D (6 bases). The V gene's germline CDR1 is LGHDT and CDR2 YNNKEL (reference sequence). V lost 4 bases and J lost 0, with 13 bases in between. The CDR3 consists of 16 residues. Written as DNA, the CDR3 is TGTGCCAGCAGCCCTAAGACAGGTACTAGCAATCAGCCCCAGCATTTT. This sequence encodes CASSPKTGTSNQPQHF.

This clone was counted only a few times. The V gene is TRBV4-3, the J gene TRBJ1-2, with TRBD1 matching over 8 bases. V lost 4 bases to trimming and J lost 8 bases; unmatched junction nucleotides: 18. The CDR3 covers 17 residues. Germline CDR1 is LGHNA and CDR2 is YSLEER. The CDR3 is CASSRFPPTGVWEGYTF. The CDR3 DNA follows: TGCGCCAGCAGCCGCTTCCCGCCGACAGGGGTGTGGGAGGGCTACACCTTC.

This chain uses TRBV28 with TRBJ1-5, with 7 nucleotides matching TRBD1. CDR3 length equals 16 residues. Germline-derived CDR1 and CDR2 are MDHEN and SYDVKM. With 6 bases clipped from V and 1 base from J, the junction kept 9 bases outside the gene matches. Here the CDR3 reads CASRASGQTSNQPQHF. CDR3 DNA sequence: TGTGCCAGCAGAGCCTCGGGACAGACCAGCAATCAGCCCCAGCATTTT.

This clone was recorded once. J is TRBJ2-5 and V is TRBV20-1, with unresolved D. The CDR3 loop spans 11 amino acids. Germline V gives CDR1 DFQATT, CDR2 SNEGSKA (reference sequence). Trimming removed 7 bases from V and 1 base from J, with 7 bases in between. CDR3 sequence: CSGLGQETQYF. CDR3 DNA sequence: TGCAGTGGACTCGGCCAAGAGACCCAGTACTTC.

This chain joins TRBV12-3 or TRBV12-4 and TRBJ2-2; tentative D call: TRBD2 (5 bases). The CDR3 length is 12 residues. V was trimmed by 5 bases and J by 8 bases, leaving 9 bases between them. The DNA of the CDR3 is TGTGCCAGCAGTCCGACGGGAGGGGAGCTGTTTTTT. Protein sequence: CASSPTGGELFF.

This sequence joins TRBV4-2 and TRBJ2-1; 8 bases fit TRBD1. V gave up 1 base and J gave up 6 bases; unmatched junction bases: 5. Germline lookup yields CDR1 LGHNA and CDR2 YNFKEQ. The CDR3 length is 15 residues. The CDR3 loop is CASSQVPGTGNEQFF. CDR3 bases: TGTGCCAGCAGCCAAGTCCCCGGGACAGGCAATGAGCAGTTCTTC.

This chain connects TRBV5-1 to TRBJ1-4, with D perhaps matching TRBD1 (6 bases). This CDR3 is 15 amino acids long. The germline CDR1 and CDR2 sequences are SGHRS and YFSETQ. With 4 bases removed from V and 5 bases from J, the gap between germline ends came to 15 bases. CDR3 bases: TGCGCCAGCAGCCCCAACAGGGTGGGGAATGAAAAACTGTTTTTT. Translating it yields CASSPNRVGNEKLFF.

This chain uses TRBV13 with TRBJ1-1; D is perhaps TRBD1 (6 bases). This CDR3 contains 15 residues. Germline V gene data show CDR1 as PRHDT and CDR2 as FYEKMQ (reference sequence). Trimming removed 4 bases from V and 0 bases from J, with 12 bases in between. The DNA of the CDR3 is TGTGCCAGCAGCTCGGATCAGGGGTTGAACACTGAAGCTTTCTTT. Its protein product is CASSSDQGLNTEAFF.

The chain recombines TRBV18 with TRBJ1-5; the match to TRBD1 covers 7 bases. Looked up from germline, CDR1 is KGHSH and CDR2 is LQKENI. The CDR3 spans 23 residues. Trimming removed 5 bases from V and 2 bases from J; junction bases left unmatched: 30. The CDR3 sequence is CASSSSAVSGQAYPLKGNQPQHF. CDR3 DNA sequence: TGTGCCAGCTCATCGAGTGCCGTATCCGGACAGGCTTACCCACTGAAGGGCAATCAGCCCCAGCATTTT.

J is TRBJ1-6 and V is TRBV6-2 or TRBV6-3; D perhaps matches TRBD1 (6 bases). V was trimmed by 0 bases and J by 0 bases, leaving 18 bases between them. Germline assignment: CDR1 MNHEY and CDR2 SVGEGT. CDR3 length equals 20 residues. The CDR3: CASSYSETGERRSYNSPLHF. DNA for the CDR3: TGTGCCAGCAGTTACTCAGAGACAGGAGAAAGACGCTCCTATAATTCACCCCTCCACTTT.

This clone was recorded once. CDR3 sequence reads: CASSPRPTGNYGYTF. Here the CDR3 DNA reads TGTGCCAGCAGCCCGCGACCGACAGGGAACTATGGCTACACCTTC. V usage is TRBV5-6 and J usage is TRBJ1-2; 7 nucleotides agree with TRBD1. Germline lookup yields CDR1 SGHDT and CDR2 YYEEEE. After removal of 4 bases from V and 2 bases from J, the junction contained 8 bases not matched to a gene. This CDR3 has 15 amino acids.

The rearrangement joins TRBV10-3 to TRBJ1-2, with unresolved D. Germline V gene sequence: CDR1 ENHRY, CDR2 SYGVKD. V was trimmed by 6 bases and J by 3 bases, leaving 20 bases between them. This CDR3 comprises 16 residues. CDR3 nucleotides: TGTGCCATCAGAATTCGCCCCACCGGGTTCGACTATGGCTACACCTTC. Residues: CAIRIRPTGFDYGYTF.

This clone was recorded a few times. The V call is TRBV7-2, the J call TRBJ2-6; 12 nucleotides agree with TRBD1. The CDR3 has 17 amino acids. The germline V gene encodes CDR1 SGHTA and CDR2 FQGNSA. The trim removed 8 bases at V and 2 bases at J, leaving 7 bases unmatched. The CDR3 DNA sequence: TGTGCCAGCGGTGGGGACAGGGGGCCGACTGGGGCCAACGTCCTGACTTTC. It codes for CASGGDRGPTGANVLTF. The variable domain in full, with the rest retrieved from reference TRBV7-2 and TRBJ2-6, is GAGVSQSPSNKVTEKGKDVELRCDPISGHTALYWYRQSLGQGLEFLIYFQGNSAPDKSGLPSDRFSAERTGGSVSTLTIQRTQQEDSAVYLCASGGDRGPTGANVLTFGAGSRLTVL.

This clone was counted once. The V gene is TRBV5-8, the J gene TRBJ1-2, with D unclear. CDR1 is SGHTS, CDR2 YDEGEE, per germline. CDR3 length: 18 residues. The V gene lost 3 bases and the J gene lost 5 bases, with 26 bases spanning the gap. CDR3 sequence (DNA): TGTGCCAGCAGCTCGGCTCGCGGGCTACTTACCCGGGGTTATGGCTACACCTTC. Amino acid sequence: CASSSARGLLTRGYGYTF.

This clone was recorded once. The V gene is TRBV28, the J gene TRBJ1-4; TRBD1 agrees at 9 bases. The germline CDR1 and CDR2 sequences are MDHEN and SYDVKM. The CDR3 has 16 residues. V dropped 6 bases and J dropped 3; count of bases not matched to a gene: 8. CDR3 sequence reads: CASSPITGGSNEKLFF. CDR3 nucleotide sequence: TGTGCCAGCAGCCCAATAACAGGGGGCTCTAATGAAAAACTGTTTTTT.

The CDR3 region has the DNA TGTGCCAGCTCACCTAATGTTAAGCAGTACTTC. Translated, it gives CASSPNVKQYF. The genes are TRBV18 and TRBJ2-7; D not resolved. The CDR3 has 11 amino acids. The V gene lost 3 bases and the J gene lost 8 bases, with 8 bases spanning the gap. Germline loops: CDR1 KGHSH, CDR2 LQKENI. The full variable domain, its missing parts supplied by reference TRBV18 and TRBJ2-7, is NAGVMQNPRHLVRRRGQEARLRCSPMKGHSHVYWYRQLPEEGLKFMVYLQKENIIDESGMPKERFSAEFPKEGPSILRIQQVVRGDSAAYFCASSPNVKQYFGPGTRLTVT.

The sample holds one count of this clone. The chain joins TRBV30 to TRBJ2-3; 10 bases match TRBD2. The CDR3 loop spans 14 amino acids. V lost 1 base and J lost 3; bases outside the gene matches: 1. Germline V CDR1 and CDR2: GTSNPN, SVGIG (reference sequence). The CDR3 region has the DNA TGTGCCTGGAGTGGGACTAGCGGAACAGATACGCAGTATTTT. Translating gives CAWSGTSGTDTQYF. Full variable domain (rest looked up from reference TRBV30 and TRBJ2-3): SQTIHQWPATLVQPVGSPLSLECTVEGTSNPNLYWYRQAAGRGLQLLFYSVGIGQISSEVPQNLSASRPQDRQFILSSKKLLLSDSGFYLCAWSGTSGTDTQYFGPGTRLTVL.